The 25 T cell receptor beta chains in this list originate from one sample, sequenced in a study of T cells in Graves' hyperthyroidism and ophthalmopathy. Regions amplified from RNA transcripts were the TCR beta CDR3 regions. When the TCR CDR3 underwent first-round RT-PCR, the HTBI primer set was used. One entry per CDR3 protein results from TCRdb running MiXCR on the multiplex PCR reads. The sample comprises roughly 170,000 distinct CDR3 sequences, more than 15% of which are singletons, and 25% to 30% rests with the top ten. Input material: blood. The origin of the receptors is a woman between 50 and 59 years old with Graves' hyperthyroidism.

This clonotype was detected many times. This chain uses TRBV10-1 with TRBJ1-2; TRBD1 matches 9 bases. The CDR3 has 14 amino acids. After removal of 4 bases from V and 4 bases from J, the junction contained 4 bases not matched to a gene. Per germline, CDR1 WNHNN and CDR2 SYGVQD (reference sequence). The CDR3 is CASSGDRGVYGYTF. The CDR3 DNA reads as TGCGCCAGCAGTGGTGACAGGGGGGTCTATGGCTACACCTTC.

J is TRBJ1-6 and V is TRBV7-9; TRBD1 might be the D (6 bases). This CDR3 has 16 amino acids. The germline V gene encodes CDR1 SEHNR and CDR2 FQNEAQ (reference sequence). V lost 4 bases to trimming and J lost 6 bases, with 16 bases between them. The CDR3 DNA follows: TGTGCCAGCAGCTCTAGCCTCTCCAGGGGTAATTCACCCCTCCACTTT. This encodes CASSSSLSRGNSPLHF.

For this clonotype: A much larger clone differs from this one at a single base, so this may be a read error. The rearrangement uses TRBV28 and TRBJ1-5, with a tentative D call TRBD1 (5 bases). Between the trimmed V and J ends, which lost 5 bases and 3 bases, there was a span of 14 bases. Germline CDR1 and CDR2: MDHEN and SYDVKM. The CDR3 loop spans 15 amino acids. The CDR3 here is CASSRRSGFNQPQHF. The CDR3 DNA sequence: TGTGCCAGCAGTCGAAGATCAGGGTTCAATCAGCCCCAGCATTTT.

This rearrangement joins TRBV20-1 to TRBJ2-1, with TRBD2 identical over 9 bases. Per germline, CDR1 DFQATT and CDR2 SNEGSKA (reference sequence). J gave up 5 bases and V 0 bases, and 5 bases lay outside the gene matches. This CDR3 has 15 residues. CDR3 region: CSARDLAGRHNEQFF. The CDR3 DNA sequence: TGCAGTGCTAGAGACCTAGCGGGGCGTCACAATGAGCAGTTCTTC.

This clonotype was counted ten times or more. This chain joins TRBV10-3 and TRBJ1-3; no reliable D call. The CDR3 runs to 10 residues. The germline V and J ends were trimmed by 8 bases and 8 bases, with 7 bases remaining between them. Germline V CDR1 and CDR2: ENHRY, SYGVKD. The CDR3, as DNA: TGTGCCATCGGGCGGGACACCATATATTTT. Protein product: CAIGRDTIYF.

This clonotype came up many times. The chain combines TRBV5-1 with TRBJ1-3; TRBD1 might be the D (5 bases). V dropped 2 bases and J dropped 0 bases, with 9 bases sitting between them. The CDR3 runs 15 residues. CDR1 is SGHRS and CDR2 is YFSETQ in the germline V gene. CDR3 region: CASSFEGFSGNTIYF. The CDR3 DNA follows: TGCGCCAGCAGCTTTGAGGGGTTCTCTGGAAACACCATATATTTT.

This clonotype occurred a few times. The J gene is TRBJ2-7, the V gene TRBV4-1, with D possibly being TRBD2 (6 bases). Trimming shortened V by 3 bases and J by 2 bases, and 14 bases separated the two germline ends. Germline V gives CDR1 MGHRA, CDR2 YSYEKL. CDR3 length: 15 residues. CDR3 bases: TGCGCCAGCAGCCAGGGGACTCCCGGGCCCTACGAGCAGTACTTC. This gives the protein CASSQGTPGPYEQYF.

The sample holds many counts of this clonotype. This rearrangement joins TRBV27 to TRBJ2-7; TRBD2 is a possible D gene (6 bases). Per germline, CDR1 MNHEY and CDR2 SMNVEV (reference sequence). This CDR3 spans 15 amino acids. V dropped 2 bases and J dropped 0 bases, with 11 bases sitting between them. The CDR3 sequence is CASSLRAGSSYEQYF. In DNA, the CDR3 is TGTGCCAGCAGTTTAAGGGCGGGGAGCTCCTACGAGCAGTACTTC.

This clonotype was seen repeatedly, ten times or more. CDR3 sequence (DNA): TGTGCCAGCAGCTTAGAGCCCGGATACGAGCAGTACTTC. Translated, it gives CASSLEPGYEQYF. This rearrangement joins TRBV7-3 to TRBJ2-7; D gene uncertain. Germline V gene data show CDR1 as SGHTA and CDR2 as FQGTGA. The CDR3 length is 13 residues. V shed 2 bases and J shed 4 bases, with 9 bases lying between them. Drawing the rest from reference TRBV7-3 and TRBJ2-7, the complete variable domain is GAGVSQTPSNKVTEKGKYVELRCDPISGHTALYWYRQSLGQGPEFLIYFQGTGAADDSGLPNDRFFAVRPEGSVSTLKIQRTERGDSAVYLCASSLEPGYEQYFGPGTRLTVT.

This clonotype was detected many times. V usage is TRBV5-1 and J usage is TRBJ1-1; the match to TRBD1 covers 7 bases. The CDR3 loop spans 16 amino acids. Trimming removed 5 bases from V and 4 bases from J; junction bases left unmatched: 14. Germline CDR1 SGHRS, CDR2 YFSETQ. CDR3: CASSRDRAQVGTEAFF. CDR3 in DNA: TGCGCCAGCAGTCGAGACAGGGCCCAGGTTGGCACTGAAGCTTTCTTT.

Remarks on this clonotype: This may stem from a read error, because a much larger clone lies one nucleotide away. V usage is TRBV18 and J usage is TRBJ2-1, with D possibly TRBD2 on 6 matching bases. CDR1 and CDR2 from the germline V gene are KGHSH and LQKENI. There are 14 residues in the CDR3. The CDR3 loop is CARSPRPGGNEQFF. DNA of the CDR3: TGTGCCAGGTCACCACGGCCCGGGGGTAATGAGCAGTTCTTC.

This clonotype appeared many times. The rearrangement links TRBV11-1 to TRBJ2-3; no clear D. The CDR3 is 14 residues long. Germline V gene sequence: CDR1 SGHAT, CDR2 FQDESV (reference sequence). The ends were cut back, 2 bases at V and 1 base at J, with 7 bases in the middle. This chain's CDR3 is CASSLHEGTDTQYF. CDR3 nucleotides: TGTGCCAGCAGCTTACATGAGGGCACAGATACGCAGTATTTT.

With respect to this clonotype: It may be a read error: a sequence one base away is much more abundant. V usage is TRBV18 and J usage is TRBJ2-7, with a weak D call TRBD2 (5 bases). The V gene's germline CDR1 is KGHSH and CDR2 LQKENI. The CDR3 sequence is 15 residues long. V gave up 3 bases and J gave up 0 bases, with 12 bases separating them. CDR3 DNA sequence: TGTGCCAGCTCACCTAGGCCGGGAAGCTCCTACGAGCAGTACTTC. The encoded protein is CASSPRPGSSYEQYF.

This chain uses TRBV20-1 with TRBJ2-1; D is undetermined. Germline CDR1 reads DFQATT; CDR2 reads SNEGSKA (reference sequence). Trimming stripped 5 bases from V and 0 bases from J, with 11 bases between. The CDR3 contains 14 residues. The CDR3: CSALPLSSYNEQFF. The CDR3 coding sequence is TGCAGTGCTCTTCCCCTCAGCTCCTACAATGAGCAGTTCTTC.

In regard to this clonotype: This sequence may be a read error, since a much larger clone differs from it by one base. The rearrangement joins TRBV7-2 to TRBJ2-1; 10 positions match TRBD2. Germline assignment: CDR1 SGHTA and CDR2 FQGNSA. With 5 bases clipped from V and 8 bases from J, the junction kept 9 bases outside the gene matches. The CDR3 length is 15 residues. DNA for the CDR3: TGTGCCAGCAGCCCTCGACTAGCGGGTTACGATGAGCAGTTCTTC. Translating it yields CASSPRLAGYDEQFF.

V and J are TRBV15 and TRBJ2-1; 9 bases match TRBD2. CDR1 and CDR2 from the germline V gene are LNHNV and YYDKDF (reference sequence). The CDR3 sequence is 14 residues long. V lost 6 bases and J lost 4; bases outside the gene matches: 4. The CDR3 loop reads CATSPAGGYNEQFF. The CDR3 DNA reads TGTGCCACCAGTCCAGCGGGGGGATACAATGAGCAGTTCTTC.

This clonotype was counted ten times or more. The chain recombines TRBV7-6 with TRBJ2-1; 7 nucleotides align to TRBD1. Per the germline V gene, CDR1 is SGHVS and CDR2 is FNYEAQ. The length of the CDR3 is 13 residues. V lost 5 bases, J lost 15 bases, and 13 bases stayed unmatched. The CDR3 DNA follows: TGTGCCAGCAGCCCCAGGGGGAACACATTGCGGTTCTTC. Translated: CASSPRGNTLRFF.

Many counts were recorded for this clonotype. The rearrangement uses TRBV19 and TRBJ1-4, with unresolved D. The germline gives CDR1 LNHDA, CDR2 SQIVND (reference sequence). Trimming removed 7 bases from V and 0 bases from J, with 9 bases in between. There are 14 residues in the CDR3. The CDR3, as DNA: TGTGCCAGTACCTCGGCAGCAACTAATGAAAAACTGTTTTTT. As protein: CASTSAATNEKLFF.

This clonotype appeared many times. The chain is built from TRBV7-9 and TRBJ1-1, with TRBD1 matching 7 bases. The CDR3 extends over 15 amino acids. The junction had 11 bases not matched to a gene; V was cut back by 1 base and J by 9 bases. Germline V CDR1 and CDR2: SEHNR, FQNEAQ (reference sequence). The DNA of the CDR3 is TGTGCCAGCAGCTTAGGTGAAGGGGGCTGGAACAAAGCTTTCTTT. Its protein is CASSLGEGGWNKAFF.

This clonotype was detected only a few times. This chain links TRBV9 with TRBJ2-1, with no clear D. The germline CDR1 and CDR2 sequences are SGDLS and YYNGEE. The CDR3 extends over 13 amino acids. V was trimmed by 1 base and J by 7 bases, leaving 9 bases between them. The CDR3 nucleotides read TGTGCCAGCAGCGTACCCCCGGTTAATGAGCAGTTCTTC. Protein product: CASSVPPVNEQFF.

This clonotype has ten or more counts. The J gene is TRBJ1-4, the V gene TRBV7-9, with a tentative D call TRBD1 (5 bases). The V gene lost 5 bases and the J gene lost 0 bases, with 10 bases spanning the gap. Germline lookup yields CDR1 SEHNR and CDR2 FQNEAQ (reference sequence). This CDR3 is 15 amino acids long. The chain's CDR3 is CASSHTGATNEKLFF. For the CDR3, the DNA is TGTGCCAGCAGCCATACAGGCGCAACTAATGAAAAACTGTTTTTT.

This clonotype was picked up many times. The chain recombines TRBV2 with TRBJ1-3; 7 nucleotides match TRBD1. V shed 4 bases, J shed 1 base, and the junction held 4 bases outside the gene matches. Germline CDR1 reads SNHLY; CDR2 reads FYNNEI. This CDR3 region has 15 residues. The CDR3 DNA reads as TGTGCCAGCAGTGGAGACAGGGTTTCTGGAAACACCATATATTTT. Its protein is CASSGDRVSGNTIYF.

This clonotype was counted ten times or more. CDR3 protein: CASSSGQGGTPLHF. The CDR3 DNA reads TGTGCCAGCAGCTCAGGACAGGGAGGTACACCCCTCCACTTT. The genes are TRBV7-2 and TRBJ1-6; 8 nucleotides agree with TRBD1. Germline values: CDR1 SGHTA, CDR2 FQGNSA. This CDR3 has 14 residues. The junction had 7 bases not matched to a gene; V was cut back by 4 bases and J by 11 bases.

Concerning this clonotype: A much more abundant neighbour one base away suggests this may be a read error. The chain employs TRBV15 and TRBJ1-5, with D maybe TRBD2 (5 bases). The J call may be incorrect, as the DNA end agrees better with TRBJ2-3. CDR1 and CDR2 from the germline V gene are LNHNV and YYDKDF (reference sequence). This CDR3 is 15 amino acids long. Here the CDR3 DNA reads TGTGCCACCAGCCTCCGCGCGTCCGGGGATCAGCCCCAGTATTTT. This translates into CATSLRASGDQPQYF.

This clonotype was seen many times. V and J are TRBV5-1 and TRBJ1-2; 8 bases map to TRBD1. Trimming cost V 1 base and J 5 bases; bases outside gene matches: 4. The CDR3 loop spans 14 amino acids. From germline, CDR1 is SGHRS and CDR2 YFSETQ. The CDR3 region has the DNA TGCGCCAGCAGCTTGATGGGACAGGAGTATGGCTACACCTTC. Its protein is CASSLMGQEYGYTF. The full variable domain, completed using reference TRBV5-1 and TRBJ1-2, is KAGVTQTPRYLIKTRGQQVTLSCSPISGHRSVSWYQQTPGQGLQFLFEYFSETQRNKGNFPGRFSGRQFSNSRSEMNVSTLELGDSALYLCASSLMGQEYGYTFGSGTRLTVV.